The T cell receptor (beta chain) described here comes from a study of T cells after yellow fever vaccination. With regard to this clonotype: Its antigen is not identified. An end of the junction differs from the germline gene, which may be a read error.

TCRdb itself ran the 5' RACE reads through MiXCR, one entry per CDR3 protein. The repertoire includes some 420,000 distinct CDR3 sequences, roughly a sixth of them detected once, and 15% to 20% sits in the top ten. Study-level points and caveats: Most primary-vaccination clones recurred post-booster (around 95% CD4, more than 85% CD8).

The CDR3 runs to 16 residues. In germline, CDR1 is SSHAT, CDR2 FNYEAQ (reference sequence). The chain uses TRBV7-7 and TRBJ2-5; 16 bases fit TRBD2. The sequencing here drew on PBMCs, taken before the yellow fever booster vaccination. This receptor was obtained from a man aged 18 to 29 who received the YFV17D yellow fever vaccine. In DNA, the CDR3 is TGTGCTAGCAGCTGGGGACTAGCGGGGGGGATGGAGACCCAGTACTTC. It yields the protein CASSWGLAGGMETQYF.